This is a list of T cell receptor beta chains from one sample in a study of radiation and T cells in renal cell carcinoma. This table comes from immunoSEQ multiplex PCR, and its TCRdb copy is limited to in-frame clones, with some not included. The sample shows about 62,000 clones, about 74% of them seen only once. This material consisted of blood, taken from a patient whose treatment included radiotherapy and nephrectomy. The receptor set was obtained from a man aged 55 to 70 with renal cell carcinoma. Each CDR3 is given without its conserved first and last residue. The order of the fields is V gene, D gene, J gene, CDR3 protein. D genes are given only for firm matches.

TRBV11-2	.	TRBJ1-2	ASSPSPNYGYT
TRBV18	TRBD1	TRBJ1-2	ASSLPPGQISYGYT
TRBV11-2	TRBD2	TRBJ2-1	ASSPRPAGDFNEQF
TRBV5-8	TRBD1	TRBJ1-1	ASSLGQGRGPF
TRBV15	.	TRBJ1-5	ATSSWGGNQPQH
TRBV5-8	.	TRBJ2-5	ASRIVETQY
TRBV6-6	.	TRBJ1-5	ASSYSSRRGNQPQH
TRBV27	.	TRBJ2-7	ASSPPGRNEQY
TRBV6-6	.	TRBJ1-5	ASSYFSSDQPQH
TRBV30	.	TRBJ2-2	AWGVLASGELF
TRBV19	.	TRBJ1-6	ASSFSRNTNSPLH
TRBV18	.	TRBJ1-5	ASSPMDRAYSNQPQH
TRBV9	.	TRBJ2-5	ASSVADGPSSYQETQY
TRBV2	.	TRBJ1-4	ASSENRPNEKLF
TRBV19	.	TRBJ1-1	ASSTSVPEAF
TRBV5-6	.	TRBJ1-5	ASSIGARNQPQH
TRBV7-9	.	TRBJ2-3	ASSLEEAPDTDTQY
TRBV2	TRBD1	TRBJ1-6	ASGTGNSPLH
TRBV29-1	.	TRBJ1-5	SVGGGDQPQH
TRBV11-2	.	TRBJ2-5	ASSSGPETQY
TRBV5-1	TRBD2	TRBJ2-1	ASSLAEVINEQF
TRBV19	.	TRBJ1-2	ASSMYPGGQANGYT
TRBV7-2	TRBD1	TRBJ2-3	ASSRDSASTDTQY
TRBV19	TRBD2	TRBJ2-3	ASSQAGFPTDTQY
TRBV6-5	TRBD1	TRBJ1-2	ASSSRDRGFGGYT
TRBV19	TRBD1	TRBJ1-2	ASRGTGGNYGYT
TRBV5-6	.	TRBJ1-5	ASSLARYSNQPQH
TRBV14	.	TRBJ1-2	ASSHRETRGYT
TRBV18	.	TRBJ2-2	ASSPRTVNTGELF
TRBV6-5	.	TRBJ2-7	ASSKVVGVYEQY
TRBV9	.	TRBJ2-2	ASSVGADTGELF
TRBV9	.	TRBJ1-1	ASSVTQTGEAF
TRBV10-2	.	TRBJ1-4	ASSGKQGYEKLF
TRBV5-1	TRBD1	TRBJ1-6	ASSSTGTGNSPLH
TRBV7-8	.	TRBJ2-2	ASSLGRATGELF
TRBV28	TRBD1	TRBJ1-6	ASRQGAHTYNSPLH
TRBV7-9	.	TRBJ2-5	ASSLAGRGETQY
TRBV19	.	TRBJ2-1	ASRAGTGGSEQF
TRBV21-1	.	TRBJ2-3	ASSKTSGATDTQY
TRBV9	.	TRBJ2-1	ASSVGGEEQF
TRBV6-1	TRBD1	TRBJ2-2	ASSEAYGDRAANTGELF
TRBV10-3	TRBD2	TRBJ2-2	AISESLGLADSLNTGELF
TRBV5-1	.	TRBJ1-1	ASSLTASTEAF
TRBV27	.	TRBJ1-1	ASRPPGRLLMNTEAF
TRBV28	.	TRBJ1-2	ASSLLGRNYGYT
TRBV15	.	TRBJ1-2	ATSRGYREHGYT
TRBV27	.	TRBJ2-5	ASSLGLVGETQY
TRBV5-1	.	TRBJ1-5	ASLLQGYGSNQPQH